The 2 T cell receptor beta chains below come from one sample, sequenced in a study of T-cell reconstitution after alpha-beta-depleted transplantation in children. Construction of the TCRbeta library involved unique molecular identifiers. A single record per CDR3 protein comes from TCRdb applying MiXCR to the PCR reads. Of 140,000 to 150,000 distinct CDR3 sequences in the sample, 8.8% were seen once. Sequenced here: PBMCs, mostly from graft donor cells, sampled 180 days after TCRalphabeta/CD19-depleted stem cell transplant. The receptors come from a female patient aged 2 to 10 who had a stem cell transplant for congenital amegakaryocytic thrombocytopenia, so the T cells may come from the graft donor.

This clonotype occurred many times. The chain links TRBV29-1 to TRBJ2-7; 11 positions agree with TRBD1. Germline V gene lookup returns CDR1 SQVTM and CDR2 ANQGSEA. CDR3 length equals 12 residues. V gave up 4 bases and J gave up 6 bases; unmatched junction bases: 2. As DNA, the CDR3 is TGCAGCGTTGCGGACAGGGGGCGCGAGCAGTACTTC. The encoded protein is CSVADRGREQYF.

This clonotype was observed a few times. The V and J genes are TRBV20-1 and TRBJ2-1; weak D call: TRBD2 (5 bases). Per germline, CDR1 DFQATT and CDR2 SNEGSKA (reference sequence). CDR3 length equals 14 residues. Trimming cost V 0 bases and J 1 base, with 7 bases left between them. Here the CDR3 reads CSARDGISYNEQFF. In DNA, the CDR3 is TGCAGTGCTAGAGACGGGATTTCCTACAATGAGCAGTTCTTC.